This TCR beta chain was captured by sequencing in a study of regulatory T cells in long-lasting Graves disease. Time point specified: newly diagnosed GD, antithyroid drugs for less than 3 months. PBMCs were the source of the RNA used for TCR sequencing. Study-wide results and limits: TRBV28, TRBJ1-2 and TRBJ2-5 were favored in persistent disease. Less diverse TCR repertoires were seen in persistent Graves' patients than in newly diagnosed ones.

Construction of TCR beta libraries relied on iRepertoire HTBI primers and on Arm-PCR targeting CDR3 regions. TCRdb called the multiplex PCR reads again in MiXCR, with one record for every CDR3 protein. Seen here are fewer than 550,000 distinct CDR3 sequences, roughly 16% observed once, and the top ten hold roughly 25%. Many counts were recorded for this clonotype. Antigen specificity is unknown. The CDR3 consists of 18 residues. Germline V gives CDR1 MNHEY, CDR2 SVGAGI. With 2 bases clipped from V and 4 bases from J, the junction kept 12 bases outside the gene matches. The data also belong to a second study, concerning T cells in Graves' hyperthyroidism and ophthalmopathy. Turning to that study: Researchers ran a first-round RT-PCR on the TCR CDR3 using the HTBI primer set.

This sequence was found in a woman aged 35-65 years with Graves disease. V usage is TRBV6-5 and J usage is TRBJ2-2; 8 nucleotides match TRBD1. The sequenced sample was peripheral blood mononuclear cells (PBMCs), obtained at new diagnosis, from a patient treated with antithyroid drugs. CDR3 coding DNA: TGTGCCAGCAGTTACACAGCAGGCAGGGGGCTTGGCACCGGGGAGCTGTTTTTT. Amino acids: CASSYTAGRGLGTGELFF.